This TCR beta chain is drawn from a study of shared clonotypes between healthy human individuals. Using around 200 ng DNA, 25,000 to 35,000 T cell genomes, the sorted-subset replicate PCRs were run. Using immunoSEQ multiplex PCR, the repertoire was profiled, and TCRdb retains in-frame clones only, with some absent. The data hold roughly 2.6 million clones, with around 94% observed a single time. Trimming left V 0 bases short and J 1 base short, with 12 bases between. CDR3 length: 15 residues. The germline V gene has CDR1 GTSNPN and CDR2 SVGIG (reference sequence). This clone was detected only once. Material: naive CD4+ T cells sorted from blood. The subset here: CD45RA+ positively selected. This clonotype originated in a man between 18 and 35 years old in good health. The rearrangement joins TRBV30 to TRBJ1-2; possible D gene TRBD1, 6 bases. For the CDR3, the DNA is TGTGCCTGGAGTGTAAAGGGGGGGGTTAACTATGGCTACACCTTC. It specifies CAWSVKGGVNYGYTF.